These 21 T cell receptor beta chains were sequenced from one sample in a study of T-cell memory formation after mild COVID-19. Each CDR3 protein is one row after TCRdb ran MiXCR on the 5' RACE reads. The profile covers hundreds of thousands of distinct CDR3 sequences, with around 25% appearing a single time and approximately 12% taken by the ten largest. The sequencing sample was made of PBMCs or a T cell subset sorted from them (not recorded which). The receptors stem from an adult woman who had mild COVID-19 (a few samples of this study predate the infection). Cell type and time point are not known.

The chain is built from TRBV20-1 and TRBJ1-6, with D perhaps TRBD1 (5 bases). There are 13 residues in the CDR3. Between the trimmed V and J ends, which lost 6 bases and 9 bases, there was a span of 15 bases. Germline CDR1 and CDR2: DFQATT and SNEGSKA (reference sequence). CDR3 DNA sequence: TGCAGTGCCGGGCCGGGGACGGGTTCACCCCTCCACTTT. This translates into CSAGPGTGSPLHF.

The chain combines TRBV27 with TRBJ2-7, with a weak D call TRBD2 (5 bases). This CDR3 is built from 15 residues. Germline V CDR1 and CDR2: MNHEY, SMNVEV (reference sequence). With 6 bases removed from V and 5 bases from J, the gap between germline ends came to 20 bases. The CDR3 sequence: CASRARRLTGNEQYF. CDR3 in DNA: TGTGCCAGCAGAGCCAGGAGACTCACCGGGAACGAGCAGTACTTC.

The V call is TRBV10-3, the J call TRBJ1-1; unclear D gene. The CDR3 sequence is 13 residues long. V was clipped by 2 bases and J by 0 bases, with 4 bases between them. CDR1 is ENHRY and CDR2 is SYGVKD in the germline V gene. CDR3 amino acids: CAISEGMNTEAFF. Written as DNA, the CDR3 is TGTGCCATCAGTGAGGGTATGAACACTGAAGCTTTCTTT.

This clonotype was detected ten times or more. This chain connects TRBV12-3 or TRBV12-4 to TRBJ2-7; the D gene is possibly TRBD2 (6 bases). This CDR3 contains 15 residues. The germline V and J ends were trimmed by 0 bases and 3 bases, with 12 bases remaining between them. The CDR3 reads CASSLAGGLIYEQYF. The CDR3 bases are TGTGCCAGCAGTTTAGCGGGGGGACTTATCTACGAGCAGTACTTC.

V and J are TRBV28 and TRBJ1-2; 9 bases map to TRBD1. Germline V gene lookup returns CDR1 MDHEN and CDR2 SYDVKM. CDR3 size: 15 residues. J was trimmed by 6 bases and V by 7 bases; bases with no gene match: 12. The CDR3 protein is CASKGQGHQTNGYTF. The CDR3, as DNA: TGTGCCAGCAAGGGACAGGGACATCAGACGAATGGCTACACCTTC.

The rearrangement joins TRBV24-1 to TRBJ2-6, with a tentative D call TRBD1 (5 bases). Germline CDR1 reads KGHDR; CDR2 reads SFDVKD. The CDR3 contains 18 residues. The ends were cut back, 6 bases at V and 4 bases at J, with 21 bases in the middle. The CDR3 DNA is TGTGCCACCAGTCATTCTCAGGGCGGTCTCTGGGGGGCCAACGTCCTGACTTTC. This encodes CATSHSQGGLWGANVLTF.

This clonotype was recorded a few times. The V and J genes are TRBV3-1 and TRBJ1-1, with a possible D match to TRBD1 (5 bases). The CDR3 runs 18 residues. Between the trimmed V and J ends, which lost 0 bases and 1 base, there was a span of 18 bases. Germline CDR1 is LGHDT and CDR2 is YNNKEL (reference sequence). In DNA, the CDR3 is TGTGCCAGCAGCCAAGAACAGGTTATTGGGGCCGGGAACACTGAAGCTTTCTTT. This gives the protein CASSQEQVIGAGNTEAFF.

The chain carries TRBV2 and TRBJ2-3, with D unclear. Per the germline V gene, CDR1 is SNHLY and CDR2 is FYNNEI. Trimming cost V 8 bases and J 2 bases, with 8 bases left between them. This CDR3 comprises 12 residues. CDR3 nucleotides: TGTGCCAGCGGTGTGGTCACAGATACGCAGTATTTT. Encoded protein: CASGVVTDTQYF.

The count of this clonotype is one. The chain combines TRBV2 with TRBJ1-5; 9 positions agree with TRBD1. Germline CDR1 and CDR2: SNHLY and FYNNEI. The CDR3 spans 14 residues. Trimming cost V 5 bases and J 6 bases; bases outside gene matches: 5. CDR3 sequence reads: CASSLDRGSQPQHF. In DNA form, the CDR3 reads TGTGCCAGCAGTTTAGACAGGGGGTCTCAGCCCCAGCATTTT.

Regarding this clonotype: Germline and junction disagree at one end, which may indicate a read error. J is TRBJ1-2 and V is TRBV5-5; no clear D. Germline V gene data show CDR1 as SGHKS and CDR2 as YYEKEE (reference sequence). This CDR3 comprises 14 residues. This CDR3 reads CDSSPDLRSYGYTF. In nucleotides, the CDR3 is TGTGACAGCAGCCCGGACCTTCGGTCATATGGCTACACCTTC.

The V and J genes are TRBV27 and TRBJ2-7; 7 nucleotides align to TRBD1. CDR3 length: 15 residues. V dropped 4 bases and J dropped 0; count of bases not matched to a gene: 6. Germline V lookup: CDR1 MNHEY, CDR2 SMNVEV (reference sequence). The CDR3 nucleotides are TGTGCCAGCAGTTCCTCGACAGGGAGCTCCTACGAGCAGTACTTC. Translated: CASSSSTGSSYEQYF.

This clonotype was recorded a few times. V gene TRBV27 combines with J gene TRBJ1-6; 10 nucleotides agree with TRBD1. Per the germline V gene, CDR1 is MNHEY and CDR2 is SMNVEV (reference sequence). The CDR3 is 18 amino acids. With 5 bases clipped from V and 0 bases from J, the junction kept 7 bases outside the gene matches. In nucleotides, the CDR3 is TGTGCCAGCAGTGACGGACAGGGGGGGAGCTCCTATAATTCACCCCTCCACTTT. Translation: CASSDGQGGSSYNSPLHF.

This clonotype was observed a few times. The chain combines TRBV7-6 with TRBJ1-1, with a tentative D call TRBD1 (5 bases). Germline-derived CDR1 and CDR2 are SGHVS and FNYEAQ. Trimming cost V 5 bases and J 4 bases, with 14 bases left between them. CDR3 size: 14 residues. CDR3 sequence (DNA): TGTGCCAGCAGCCCGCAGGGTGGAGGCACTGAAGCTTTCTTT. This translates into CASSPQGGGTEAFF.

V and J are TRBV7-9 and TRBJ1-2; a weak D match, TRBD1 (5 bases). The CDR3 runs to 12 residues. Germline V gene sequence: CDR1 SEHNR, CDR2 FQNEAQ (reference sequence). Trimming shortened V by 4 bases and J by 6 bases, and 9 bases separated the two germline ends. The CDR3 coding sequence is TGTGCCAGCAGCTACTCCAGGGATGGCTACACCTTC. This codes for CASSYSRDGYTF.

The rearrangement joins TRBV10-3 to TRBJ2-7; D may be TRBD1 (6 bases). Per germline, CDR1 ENHRY and CDR2 SYGVKD. V was shortened by 10 bases and J by 4 bases, with 20 bases between the two germline ends. The CDR3 contains 14 residues. The CDR3 region has the DNA TGTGCCACCTCTCCCTCAGGGGCCTGGTACGAGCAGTACTTC. Protein sequence: CATSPSGAWYEQYF.

This clonotype was seen many times. J is TRBJ2-5 and V is TRBV5-1, with D maybe TRBD2 (6 bases). The CDR3 covers 15 residues. The V gene's germline CDR1 is SGHRS and CDR2 YFSETQ. V was cut by 4 bases and J by 6 bases, with 19 bases left in between. CDR3 amino acids: CASSEIPGEGKTQYF. Here the CDR3 DNA reads TGCGCCAGCAGCGAAATTCCGGGAGAGGGAAAGACCCAGTACTTC.

This clonotype occurred a few times. V is TRBV9 and J is TRBJ2-3, with TRBD2 identical over 10 bases. The CDR3 consists of 18 residues. With 0 bases clipped from V and 2 bases from J, the junction kept 9 bases outside the gene matches. Germline CDR1 and CDR2: SGDLS and YYNGEE. The chain's CDR3 is CASSVALGLADYTDTQYF. The CDR3 bases are TGTGCCAGCAGCGTAGCCCTCGGACTAGCGGATTACACAGATACGCAGTATTTT. The full variable domain, in which reference TRBV9 and TRBJ2-3 provide the parts outside the CDR3, is DSGVTQTPKHLITATGQRVTLRCSPRSGDLSVYWYQQSLDQGLQFLIQYYNGEERAKGNILERFSAQQFPDLHSELNLSSLELGDSALYFCASSVALGLADYTDTQYFGPGTRLTVL.

The rearrangement links TRBV15 to TRBJ1-1; no reliable D call. Trimming cost V 1 base and J 1 base, with 10 bases left between them. Germline values: CDR1 LNHNV, CDR2 YYDKDF (reference sequence). The CDR3 extends over 15 amino acids. The CDR3 region is CATSRVNWGNTEAFF. CDR3 in DNA: TGTGCCACCAGCAGAGTCAATTGGGGGAACACTGAAGCTTTCTTT. The variable domain in full, completed from reference TRBV15 and TRBJ1-1, reads DAMVIQNPRYQVTQFGKPVTLSCSQTLNHNVMYWYQQKSSQAPKLLFHYYDKDFNNEADTPDNFQSRRPNTSFCFLDIRSPGLGDTAMYLCATSRVNWGNTEAFFGQGTRLTVV.

The chain carries TRBV4-2 and TRBJ2-7, with 9 bases lining up with TRBD2. Germline-derived CDR1 and CDR2 are LGHNA and YNFKEQ. The CDR3 loop spans 18 amino acids. V dropped 1 base and J dropped 3; count of bases not matched to a gene: 13. The CDR3 region is CASSQVEGLAGSIYEQYF. DNA for the CDR3: TGTGCCAGCAGCCAAGTCGAGGGACTAGCCGGGAGTATCTACGAGCAGTACTTC.

This clonotype was counted between two and nine times. The rearrangement uses TRBV7-6 and TRBJ2-7; D could derive from TRBD1 or TRBD2 (5 bases each). The V and J ends lost 0 bases and 6 bases respectively, with 15 bases between them. The CDR3 is made up of 15 amino acids. Germline V lookup: CDR1 SGHVS, CDR2 FNYEAQ. CDR3 sequence reads: CASSLALMGTGEQYF. CDR3 DNA sequence: TGTGCCAGCAGCTTAGCGCTAATGGGGACGGGCGAGCAGTACTTC.

This clonotype was detected only a few times. V gene TRBV5-1 combines with J gene TRBJ2-2; D unresolved. The V and J ends lost 0 bases and 5 bases respectively, with 8 bases between them. The CDR3 extends over 14 amino acids. CDR1 is SGHRS, CDR2 YFSETQ, per germline. The CDR3 sequence is CASSLAKETGELFF. For the CDR3, the DNA is TGCGCCAGCAGCTTGGCCAAGGAGACCGGGGAGCTGTTTTTT.